This T cell receptor beta chain originates from a study of monozygotic twins with inflammatory bowel disease. With respect to this clonotype: Its antigen is still unknown.

The study's findings and limits: Healthy co-twins, by inverse Simpson, had higher TCRbeta diversity than their siblings with IBD.

This CDR3 contains 14 residues. CDR1 is DFQATT, CDR2 SNEGSKA, per germline (reference sequence). An amount of 3,500 to 4,500 ng of total RNA was used for each TCR library. UMIs that had a 6-nucleotide sample barcode were put in using template switching. TCRdb processed the 5' RACE reads again and assigns one entry to each CDR3 protein, with no DNA. This table lists roughly 90,000 distinct CDR3 sequences. The clonotype was recovered from a human donor with ulcerative colitis or Crohn's disease, or a healthy co-twin of an affected twin (not recorded which). The chain employs TRBV20-1 and TRBJ2-3; TCRdb outputs TRBD2, but without DNA this stays unchecked. The source material was blood. CDR3 region: CSAIRGAGADTQYF.